The 15 T cell receptor beta chains reported below all come from one sample, sequenced in a study of tumor-infiltrating lymphocytes in primary liver carcinoma. Unsorted whole blood served as the source of blood RNA, and germline DNA was extracted as well. Starting from approximately 500 ng of total RNA, TCR beta cDNA was produced with a primer in the constant region. Amplification in three nested multiplex PCR rounds with slightly modified ARM-PCR gave rise to TCR beta libraries. Use of TRBV1-TRBV30 forward primers with a C-beta reverse primer characterized the first two PCR rounds, which lasted about 9 cycles each. From the multiplex PCR reads, TCRdb called clonotypes with MiXCR, one entry per CDR3 protein. The repertoire holds 330,000 or so distinct CDR3 sequences, with about 61% as singletons. The sequencing input was peripheral blood. The receptors here all came from a man between 40 and 49 years old with primary liver carcinoma and hepatitis B virus infection.

In the case of this clonotype: This may be a read error, as it is one base from a much larger clone. J is TRBJ2-5 and V is TRBV6-5; no firm D call. Germline-derived CDR1 and CDR2 are MNHEY and SVGAGI. The CDR3 sequence is 17 residues long. The V and J ends lost 5 bases and 8 bases respectively, with 27 bases between them. CDR3 bases: TGTGCCAGCAGTCCCCGAACCATCTTTGGCGTGAAGGACACCCAGTACTTC. Translated: CASSPRTIFGVKDTQYF.

The V call is TRBV12-5, the J call TRBJ2-2; D call uncertain. CDR3 length: 16 residues. Trimming removed 5 bases at V and 5 bases at J, with 18 bases between. Germline V gene lookup returns CDR1 LGHNT and CDR2 FRNRAP. CDR3 in amino acids: CASGDIIRQWTGELFF. The CDR3 nucleotides read TGTGCTAGTGGTGACATCATAAGGCAGTGGACCGGGGAGCTGTTTTTT.

On this clonotype: A clone one base away is much larger, so this may be a read error. V and J are TRBV10-3 and TRBJ2-3, with 13 nucleotides matching TRBD2. Germline CDR1 is ENHRY and CDR2 is SYGVKD. The CDR3 contains 17 residues. With V trimmed by 8 bases and J by 2 bases, 10 bases remained unmatched. This chain's CDR3 is CAIGTSGKAVYTDTQYF. The CDR3, as DNA: TGTGCCATCGGGACTAGCGGGAAGGCCGTCTACACAGATACGCAGTATTTT.

This clonotype was counted only a few times. The V and J genes are TRBV6-5 and TRBJ1-5; tentatively, D is TRBD1 (5 bases). Looked up from germline, CDR1 is MNHEY and CDR2 is SVGAGI. Trimming took off 8 bases at V and 5 bases at J, with 13 bases between the two ends. The CDR3 length is 13 residues. The CDR3 protein is CASSSGLDQPQHF. The CDR3 DNA is TGTGCCAGCTCGTCGGGGCTGGATCAGCCCCAGCATTTT.

This clonotype was seen a single time. The junction differs from germline at one of its ends, possibly a read error. The chain recombines TRBV4-1 with TRBJ1-4; perhaps TRBD1 as D (6 bases). Germline V gene lookup returns CDR1 MGHRA and CDR2 YSYEKL. This CDR3 has 15 amino acids. The CDR3: CASSQRTGPNEKLFF. CDR3 DNA sequence: TGTGCCAGCAGCCAAAGAACAGGGCCCAATGAAAAACTGTTTTTT.

To note about this clonotype: At one of its ends the junction is not consistent with the germline gene, which may arise from a read error. V and J are TRBV10-1 and TRBJ1-2; maybe TRBD1 (5 bases). This CDR3 is built from 16 residues. The V gene's germline CDR1 is WNHNN and CDR2 SYGVQD (reference sequence). The CDR3 sequence: CASSESTWGNGYGHTF. The CDR3 bases are TGCGCCAGCAGTGAGTCGACGTGGGGGAATGGCTATGGCCACACCTTC.

This clonotype appeared a single time. One junction end disagrees with the germline gene, perhaps due to a read error. The CDR3: CTSSSHLAEGPIGYERYF. The CDR3 DNA reads TGTACCAGCAGCTCCCACTTAGCGGAAGGTCCCATCGGGTACGAGCGGTACTTC. The V and J genes are TRBV11-2 and TRBJ2-7, with D tentatively TRBD2 (6 bases). Germline values: CDR1 SGHAT, CDR2 FQNNGV. The CDR3 totals 18 residues.

This chain connects TRBV4-2 to TRBJ2-7; 9 nucleotides match TRBD2. The CDR3 consists of 18 residues. CDR1 is LGHNA and CDR2 is YNFKEQ in the germline V gene. J lost 5 bases, V lost 0 bases, and 14 bases had no gene match. The CDR3 loop reads CASSQERYFRLAENEQYF. The CDR3 DNA follows: TGTGCCAGCAGCCAAGAAAGGTACTTTAGACTAGCGGAAAACGAGCAGTACTTC.

About this clonotype: No conserved phenylalanine or tryptophan is present at the end of the CDR3, so a read error is the likely explanation. The chain employs TRBV11-3 and TRBJ2-1, with D tentatively TRBD2 (5 bases). The CDR3 consists of 15 residues. CDR1 is SGHNT, CDR2 YENEEA, per germline. The CDR3 loop is CASSLDPTRYDGQFL. CDR3 sequence (DNA): TGTGCAAGCAGCTTAGACCCAACTAGGTACGATGGGCAGTTCTTA.

V gene TRBV21-1 combines with J gene TRBJ2-3; the table's D call of TRBD1 was not tested on the DNA. TRBV21-1 is designated a pseudogene. The CDR3 length is 16 residues. Here the CDR3 reads CASSKGGTGSTDTQYF. The CDR3 nucleotides read TGTGCCAGCAGCAAAGGCGGGACAGGGAGCACAGATACGCAGTATTTT.

This clonotype was recorded at least ten times. CDR3 residues: CASSQRLSGYQDYNEQFF. The CDR3 DNA reads TGCGCCAGCAGCCAACGCTTAAGTGGCTACCAAGACTACAATGAGCAGTTCTTC. The chain employs TRBV4-1 and TRBJ2-1; no firm D call. Trimming removed 2 bases at V and 3 bases at J, with 20 bases between. Germline V gene lookup returns CDR1 MGHRA and CDR2 YSYEKL. The CDR3 covers 18 residues.

The V call is TRBV20-1, the J call TRBJ2-7; 7 bases are a match to TRBD2. The CDR3 length is 17 residues. V shed 6 bases and J 3 bases; nucleotides not matched to a gene: 20. Looked up from germline, CDR1 is DFQATT and CDR2 is SNEGSKA (reference sequence). The CDR3 spells CSANLPSAGRRCYEQYF. CDR3 sequence (DNA): TGCAGTGCAAATCTCCCATCAGCGGGACGGAGATGCTACGAGCAGTACTTC.

The sample holds a few counts of this clonotype. The rearrangement links TRBV28 to TRBJ2-7, with a possible D match to TRBD1 (7 bases). This CDR3 has 15 residues. V lost 2 bases to trimming and J lost 3 bases, with 14 bases between them. Per the germline V gene, CDR1 is MDHEN and CDR2 is SYDVKM. The CDR3, as DNA: TGTGCCAGCAGTTTACGAAGACAGGGACTCTACGAGCAGTACTTC. It encodes CASSLRRQGLYEQYF.

A word on this clonotype: Since a much larger clone is just one base distant, this may be a read error. This sequence joins TRBV6-2 or TRBV6-3 and TRBJ2-2, with D unclear. The germline CDR1 and CDR2 sequences are MNHEY and SVGEGT. The CDR3 extends over 15 amino acids. V lost 4 bases and J 1 base, leaving 10 bases between the germline ends. The DNA for the CDR3 is TGTGCCAGCAGTTTGATACAGCAGAACACCGGGGAGCTGTTTTTT. Translated: CASSLIQQNTGELFF.

This clonotype was picked up a small number of times. Possible read error: a much larger clone is one base away. V gene TRBV13 combines with J gene TRBJ2-7; no clear D. Germline CDR1 is PRHDT and CDR2 is FYEKMQ (reference sequence). CDR3 length: 15 amino acids. CDR3 sequence reads: CSSSSRTAAIYEQYF. CDR3 nucleotide sequence: TGTTCCAGCAGCTCCAGGACCGCTGCCATCTACGAGCAGTACTTC.